The 24 T cell receptor beta chains below were found in one sample sequenced in a study of identical twins. TCRdb reprocessed the 5' RACE reads with MiXCR, giving one entry per CDR3 protein. The data contain fewer than 250,000 distinct CDR3 sequences, about 16% of them seen just once; the ten biggest clones take up 35% to 50%. These data were also filed under a second study, of T cells expressing NK-cell markers.

Sequencing was performed on CD8+ T cells sorted from blood. Receptors were obtained from a woman aged 18 to 35 in good health.

The chain links TRBV4-1 to TRBJ2-3, with TRBD2 as a possible D gene (6 bases). Trimming took off 2 bases at V and 2 bases at J, with 14 bases between the two ends. CDR3 length: 16 residues. Germline CDR1 and CDR2: MGHRA and YSYEKL. CDR3 loop: CASSQWGGTNTDTQYF. The DNA of the CDR3 is TGCGCCAGCAGCCAATGGGGCGGGACCAACACAGATACGCAGTATTTT.

J is TRBJ2-7 and V is TRBV15; D may be TRBD1 or TRBD2 (6 bases each). This CDR3 region has 15 residues. V was pared by 0 bases and J by 4 bases, with 13 bases between. The V gene's germline CDR1 is LNHNV and CDR2 YYDKDF (reference sequence). In DNA, the CDR3 is TGTGCCACCAGCAGAGACCGGGGGCGTCCGTACGAGCAGTACTTC. Its protein product is CATSRDRGRPYEQYF.

The chain recombines TRBV9 with TRBJ2-7; D perhaps matches TRBD2 (6 bases). Germline V gene lookup returns CDR1 SGDLS and CDR2 YYNGEE. Trimming pared 3 bases from V and 8 bases from J, leaving 18 bases between. CDR3 length: 14 residues. CDR3 sequence reads: CASSGEWGDWKQYF. The CDR3, as DNA: TGTGCCAGCAGCGGGGAGTGGGGGGACTGGAAGCAGTACTTC.

In this sample, this clonotype turned up a few times. This chain links TRBV4-3 with TRBJ2-7; D is tentatively TRBD1 or TRBD2 (5 bases each). The CDR3 extends over 13 amino acids. The V end was cut by 5 bases, the J end by 5 bases, with 13 bases between. The V gene's germline CDR1 is LGHNA and CDR2 YSLEER. The CDR3 coding sequence is TGCGCCAGCAGCGCTGCTAGCAGGGACGAGCAGTACTTC. Translation gives CASSAASRDEQYF.

This clonotype was counted only a few times. This rearrangement joins TRBV4-3 to TRBJ1-1, with TRBD1 matching 7 bases. Germline V gives CDR1 LGHNA, CDR2 YSLEER. The V segment lost 0 bases and the J segment 0 bases; nucleotides outside the gene matches: 4. The CDR3 consists of 16 residues. The CDR3 sequence is CASSQDRGGVNTEAFF. CDR3 coding DNA: TGCGCCAGCAGCCAAGATAGAGGGGGCGTGAACACTGAAGCTTTCTTT.

The rearrangement links TRBV16 to TRBJ2-7; D is possibly TRBD2 (5 bases). V was cut by 1 base and J by 4 bases, with 8 bases left in between. The CDR3 is 13 amino acids. Per germline, CDR1 KGHSY and CDR2 FQNENV. The CDR3 DNA follows: TGTGCCAGCAGCCAATTCGAGGGATACGAGCAGTACTTC. Protein sequence: CASSQFEGYEQYF.

The V and J genes are TRBV20-1 and TRBJ2-1; TRBD1 agrees at 8 bases. J was trimmed by 8 bases and V by 2 bases; bases with no gene match: 11. CDR1 is DFQATT and CDR2 is SNEGSKA in the germline V gene (reference sequence). This CDR3 region has 15 residues. CDR3 sequence: CSARPGTGLVYEQFF. CDR3 bases: TGCAGTGCTAGACCCGGGACAGGTCTTGTCTATGAGCAGTTCTTC.

The rearrangement joins TRBV9 to TRBJ2-5; 8 bases agree with TRBD2. This CDR3 is built from 16 residues. Germline CDR1 is SGDLS and CDR2 is YYNGEE. J was trimmed by 9 bases and V by 4 bases; bases with no gene match: 17. Here the CDR3 DNA reads TGTGCCAGCAGCAACCCACGAGGGGACCCCGGGGGGGCCCAGTACTTC. Translated, it gives CASSNPRGDPGGAQYF.

This clonotype was counted once. The chain combines TRBV20-1 with TRBJ2-7; 7 bases fit TRBD1. The length of the CDR3 is 14 residues. The V gene end was trimmed by 6 bases and the J gene end by 0 bases; junction bases not matched to a gene: 8. Germline values: CDR1 DFQATT, CDR2 SNEGSKA (reference sequence). The CDR3 loop is CSAIGQASSYEQYF. The DNA for the CDR3 is TGCAGTGCCATCGGACAGGCGAGCTCCTACGAGCAGTACTTC.

The rearrangement links TRBV12-3 or TRBV12-4 to TRBJ2-7; 10 nucleotides match TRBD1. This CDR3 region has 16 residues. V was clipped by 8 bases and J by 3 bases; unmatched bases: 13. Here the CDR3 DNA reads TGTGCCAGCGGCCCAGGTCCGGGACAGGGGATCTACGAGCAGTACTTC. Translation gives CASGPGPGQGIYEQYF.

The genes are TRBV9 and TRBJ2-7; no clear D. CDR1 is SGDLS and CDR2 is YYNGEE in the germline V gene. CDR3 length: 15 amino acids. Deletions cut 1 base from V and 0 bases from J, with 11 bases between. CDR3 residues: CASSVRELTSYEQYF. The CDR3 nucleotides are TGTGCCAGCAGCGTAAGAGAACTTACCTCCTACGAGCAGTACTTC. Complete variable domain (other parts from reference TRBV9 and TRBJ2-7): DSGVTQTPKHLITATGQRVTLRCSPRSGDLSVYWYQQSLDQGLQFLIQYYNGEERAKGNILERFSAQQFPDLHSELNLSSLELGDSALYFCASSVRELTSYEQYFGPGTRLTVT.

This clonotype was observed a handful of times. This chain links TRBV6-1 with TRBJ2-7; D ambiguous. Germline assignment: CDR1 MNHNS and CDR2 SASEGT. The CDR3 consists of 12 residues. V was cut by 6 bases and J by 1 base, with 7 bases left in between. In nucleotides, the CDR3 is TGTGCCAGCAGAGGGTTGTCCTACGAGCAGTACTTC. It translates to CASRGLSYEQYF.

This clonotype has only a few counts. J is TRBJ1-5 and V is TRBV12-3 or TRBV12-4; no clear D gene. This CDR3 is 13 amino acids long. Trimming stripped 0 bases from V and 7 bases from J, with 7 bases between. The CDR3 DNA reads TGTGCCAGCAGTTTAGCAGGGAAACAGCCCCAGCATTTT. Encoded protein: CASSLAGKQPQHF.

The chain couples TRBV4-3 to TRBJ2-7; 10 bases agree with TRBD2. The ends lost 3 bases at V and 6 bases at J; junction bases unmatched: 11. Germline CDR1 is LGHNA and CDR2 is YSLEER. This CDR3 is 16 amino acids long. This CDR3 is CASSHETGTSVAEQYF. CDR3 sequence (DNA): TGCGCCAGCAGCCATGAAACCGGGACTAGCGTCGCCGAGCAGTACTTC.

This chain connects TRBV9 to TRBJ1-4, with TRBD1 matching over 7 bases. After removal of 3 bases from V and 8 bases from J, the junction contained 10 bases not matched to a gene. The CDR3 contains 15 residues. From germline, CDR1 is SGDLS and CDR2 YYNGEE. The CDR3 sequence: CASSAPRGGEEKLFF. As DNA, the CDR3 is TGTGCCAGCAGCGCCCCAAGAGGGGGCGAGGAAAAACTGTTTTTT.

This clonotype was detected many times. V gene TRBV6-1 combines with J gene TRBJ2-7; D is uncertain. Per the germline V gene, CDR1 is MNHNS and CDR2 is SASEGT. The CDR3 extends over 13 amino acids. V lost 6 bases and J lost 2, with 11 bases in between. The CDR3 DNA reads TGTGCCAGCAGCGAGTACGTTCCCTACGAGCAGTACTTC. This translates into CASSEYVPYEQYF.

This clonotype turned up a few times. The chain is built from TRBV7-2 and TRBJ2-1; no reliable D call. CDR1 is SGHTA, CDR2 FQGNSA, per germline. There are 14 residues in the CDR3. V was pared by 5 bases and J by 8 bases, with 16 bases between. Here the CDR3 DNA reads TGTGCCAGCAGCCCGCTGAGGAATCTCGATGAGCAGTTCTTC. Residues: CASSPLRNLDEQFF.

In its sample, this clonotype was seen a few times. The chain carries TRBV12-3 or TRBV12-4 and TRBJ1-5; D remains unclear. There are 9 residues in the CDR3. V lost 0 bases and J lost 12, with 0 bases in between. Here the CDR3 DNA reads TGTGCCAGCAGTTTAGCCCAGCATTTT. This sequence encodes CASSLAQHF.

This clonotype was observed a handful of times. The gene calls are TRBV7-9 and TRBJ2-1, with 7 bases matching TRBD2. This CDR3 is built from 15 residues. Germline CDR1 is SEHNR and CDR2 is FQNEAQ (reference sequence). V trimming: 2 bases; J trimming: 10 bases; junction bases outside the gene matches: 11. The CDR3 coding sequence is TGTGCCAGCAGCTTAAGCCTAGCGGTGATCAAAGAGCAGTTCTTC. Protein: CASSLSLAVIKEQFF.

The chain is built from TRBV7-2 and TRBJ1-6, with D perhaps TRBD1 (5 bases). CDR3 length equals 13 residues. CDR1 is SGHTA and CDR2 is FQGNSA in the germline V gene. The V end lost 3 bases, the J end lost 14 bases, and 14 bases lay between the germline ends. CDR3 DNA sequence: TGTGCCAGCAGCTTTAGTACCGGGGGGTCCCTCCACTTT. Protein: CASSFSTGGSLHF.

The V and J genes are TRBV12-3 or TRBV12-4 and TRBJ2-2; no definite D call. V shed 6 bases and J shed 0 bases, with 14 bases lying between them. CDR3 length: 16 residues. This chain's CDR3 is CASSPRKTANTGELFF. For the CDR3, the DNA is TGTGCCAGCAGCCCCCGAAAGACGGCGAACACCGGGGAGCTGTTTTTT.

This chain uses TRBV12-1 with TRBJ2-6; TRBD1, the table's D call, was not compared with the DNA. TRBV12-1 is shown as a pseudogene. The CDR3 loop spans 21 amino acids. CDR3 DNA: TGTGCCAGCAGCTTTGCGCGGGCCGGACAGGGTGGCCCCCCTGGGGCCAACGTCCTGACTTTC. It translates to CASSFARAGQGGPPGANVLTF.

The V call is TRBV30, the J call TRBJ2-2; TRBD2 agrees at 11 bases. Per germline, CDR1 GTSNPN and CDR2 SVGIG (reference sequence). CDR3 size: 14 residues. The ends lost 5 bases at V and 1 base at J; junction bases unmatched: 0. The CDR3 spells CAWLAGGNTGELFF. The CDR3 bases are TGTGCCTGGCTAGCGGGAGGGAACACCGGGGAGCTGTTTTTT.

This sequence joins TRBV12-5 and TRBJ2-1, with 7 bases lining up with TRBD1. V was clipped by 1 base and J by 8 bases; unmatched bases: 8. CDR1 and CDR2 from the germline V gene are LGHNT and FRNRAP. The CDR3 spans 15 residues. The CDR3 spells CASGLDLNRGYEQFF. CDR3 coding DNA: TGTGCTAGTGGTTTGGACCTAAACAGGGGCTATGAGCAGTTCTTC.